The 28 T cell receptor beta chains below were found in one sample sequenced in a study of control samples from healthy donors and cancer patients. The protocol was immunoSEQ multiplex PCR, while the TCRdb copy is restricted to in-frame clones and leaves out a portion. In the table there are around 200,000 clones, 90% to 95% of which are singletons. The specimen was blood. The receptors stem from a woman aged 25 to 39 in good health.

Only one count was recorded for this clone. The J gene is TRBJ1-5, the V gene TRBV19; 11 bases match TRBD1. This CDR3 is 14 amino acids long. Unmatched junction bases numbered 2, after V lost 3 bases and J lost 7 bases. The germline V gene encodes CDR1 LNHDA and CDR2 SQIVND (reference sequence). This CDR3 reads CASSMGQGVQPQHF. In nucleotides, the CDR3 is TGTGCCAGTAGTATGGGACAGGGGGTACAGCCCCAGCATTTT.

The J gene is TRBJ2-3, the V gene TRBV27, with TRBD2 matching over 7 bases. The ends lost 0 bases at V and 1 base at J; junction bases unmatched: 4. The CDR3 has 16 amino acids. CDR1 and CDR2 (germline): MNHEY, SMNVEV (reference sequence). This CDR3 reads CASSLSLAGGTDTQYF. DNA of the CDR3: TGTGCCAGCAGTTTATCCCTCGCGGGGGGCACAGATACGCAGTATTTT.

The gene calls are TRBV19 and TRBJ1-3, with D perhaps matching TRBD1 (5 bases). The CDR3 spans 16 residues. The V gene lost 3 bases and the J gene lost 0 bases, with 12 bases spanning the gap. CDR1 and CDR2 (germline): LNHDA, SQIVND (reference sequence). In nucleotides, the CDR3 is TGTGCCAGTAGTATGGGGGACCGGAGCTCTGGAAACACCATATATTTT. Encoded protein: CASSMGDRSSGNTIYF.

This clone was seen once. This sequence joins TRBV4-1 and TRBJ2-1; 12 bases match TRBD2. Germline values: CDR1 MGHRA, CDR2 YSYEKL. The ends lost 1 base at V and 2 bases at J; junction bases unmatched: 0. This CDR3 is built from 16 residues. The DNA for the CDR3 is TGCGCCAGCAGCCAAGGGACTAGCGGGACCTACAATGAGCAGTTCTTC. Amino acid sequence: CASSQGTSGTYNEQFF.

The rearrangement links TRBV10-3 to TRBJ2-3, with 13 positions matching TRBD2. The J segment lost 3 bases and the V segment lost 4 bases, leaving 7 bases of the junction unmatched. Germline CDR1 ENHRY, CDR2 SYGVKD. The CDR3 runs to 17 residues. CDR3 region: CAISGPPTSGGTDTQYF. The CDR3 bases are TGTGCCATCAGTGGCCCCCCGACTAGCGGGGGGACAGATACGCAGTATTTT.

This clone was picked up one time. V is TRBV6-5 and J is TRBJ1-1; the D gene is possibly TRBD1 (5 bases). Germline V gene lookup returns CDR1 MNHEY and CDR2 SVGAGI. CDR3 length: 11 residues. The V and J ends lost 7 bases and 6 bases respectively, with 9 bases between them. CDR3 bases: TGTGCCAGCACATGGGGGGCTGAAGCTTTCTTT. It translates to CASTWGAEAFF.

This clone was seen a single time. This sequence joins TRBV27 and TRBJ2-1; no firm D call. Germline V gene sequence: CDR1 MNHEY, CDR2 SMNVEV (reference sequence). V lost 0 bases, J lost 5 bases, and 8 bases lay in between. The CDR3 loop spans 14 amino acids. The CDR3 spells CASSLSWRNNEQFF. CDR3 in DNA: TGTGCCAGCAGTTTATCATGGCGGAACAATGAGCAGTTCTTC.

The V and J genes are TRBV5-1 and TRBJ2-1, with TRBD2 matching over 10 bases. The CDR3 runs to 15 residues. J was trimmed by 5 bases and V by 4 bases; bases with no gene match: 6. CDR1 is SGHRS and CDR2 is YFSETQ in the germline V gene. CDR3 loop: CASSLPSGGHNEQFF. CDR3 DNA sequence: TGCGCCAGCAGCCTCCCTAGCGGGGGACACAATGAGCAGTTCTTC.

The CDR3 region has the DNA TGTGCCAGCAGGGCGGCCCTCTACGAGCAGTACTTC. Its translation: CASRAALYEQYF. The rearrangement links TRBV28 to TRBJ2-7; no firm D call. Germline V gene lookup returns CDR1 MDHEN and CDR2 SYDVKM. V lost 6 bases and J 3 bases, leaving 9 bases between the germline ends. The CDR3 is 12 amino acids.

In nucleotides, the CDR3 is TGTGCCAGCAGCTTGAGAAAGGGGACTGAAGCTTTCTTT. This gives the protein CASSLRKGTEAFF. The rearrangement joins TRBV5-4 to TRBJ1-1; D possibly corresponds to TRBD1 (5 bases). V lost 1 base and J lost 5, with 9 bases in between. This CDR3 is 13 amino acids long. Looked up from germline, CDR1 is SGHNT and CDR2 is YYREEE (reference sequence). The full variable domain, its missing parts supplied by reference TRBV5-4 and TRBJ1-1, is ETGVTQSPTHLIKTRGQQVTLRCSSQSGHNTVSWYQQALGQGPQFIFQYYREEENGRGNFPPRFSGLQFPNYSSELNVNALELDDSALYLCASSLRKGTEAFFGQGTRLTVV.

The genes are TRBV19 and TRBJ2-7; D perhaps matches TRBD2 (6 bases). In germline, CDR1 is LNHDA, CDR2 SQIVND (reference sequence). This CDR3 comprises 13 residues. V gave up 6 bases and J gave up 0 bases, with 9 bases separating them. The CDR3 reads CASSRDSSYEQYF. CDR3 bases: TGTGCCAGTAGCCGGGACTCCTCCTACGAGCAGTACTTC.

V gene TRBV7-9 combines with J gene TRBJ2-7; tentative D call: TRBD1 (5 bases). The CDR3 contains 13 residues. The V end was cut by 5 bases, the J end by 1 base, with 9 bases between. Germline CDR1 is SEHNR and CDR2 is FQNEAQ (reference sequence). This chain's CDR3 is CASSRGPSYEQYF. The CDR3 coding sequence is TGTGCCAGCAGCAGGGGTCCTTCCTACGAGCAGTACTTC.

The V gene is TRBV5-1, the J gene TRBJ1-2; D is perhaps TRBD1 (5 bases). The CDR3 extends over 14 amino acids. From germline, CDR1 is SGHRS and CDR2 YFSETQ. Between the trimmed V and J ends, which lost 0 bases and 1 base, there was a span of 7 bases. The CDR3, as DNA: TGCGCCAGCAGCTTGGGGGACGTTAACTATGGCTACACCTTC. Protein product: CASSLGDVNYGYTF.

The chain combines TRBV12-3 or TRBV12-4 with TRBJ2-3; perhaps D is TRBD1 or TRBD2 (6 bases each). This CDR3 region has 12 residues. V gave up 4 bases and J gave up 7 bases, with 9 bases separating them. CDR3 bases: TGTGCCAGCAGTTCGGGGGCTAATACGCAGTATTTT. As protein: CASSSGANTQYF.

This clone was seen a single time. This chain connects TRBV2 to TRBJ1-1, with a possible D match to TRBD1 (6 bases). V lost 6 bases, J lost 4 bases, and 9 bases lay in between. CDR1 is SNHLY, CDR2 FYNNEI, per germline. This CDR3 has 12 amino acids. CDR3: CASRGGGTEAFF. Here the CDR3 DNA reads TGTGCCAGCAGGGGAGGGGGCACTGAAGCTTTCTTT.

The chain has TRBV7-2 and TRBJ1-5; 7 nucleotides align to TRBD1. CDR3 length: 14 residues. Germline CDR1 SGHTA, CDR2 FQGNSA. With V trimmed by 5 bases and J by 4 bases, 5 bases remained unmatched. The CDR3 DNA sequence: TGTGCCAGCAGCCCTCCGACAGGGAATCAGCCCCAGCATTTT. It codes for CASSPPTGNQPQHF.

The chain recombines TRBV2 with TRBJ2-1, with D tentatively TRBD2 (6 bases). V gave up 4 bases and J gave up 4 bases, with 11 bases separating them. The germline V gene has CDR1 SNHLY and CDR2 FYNNEI. This CDR3 region has 14 residues. The CDR3 loop is CASSGREGYNEQFF. CDR3 DNA: TGTGCCAGCAGTGGGCGGGAAGGGTACAATGAGCAGTTCTTC.

This sequence joins TRBV7-9 and TRBJ2-5; D remains unclear. V was cut by 1 base and J by 1 base, with 7 bases left in between. The CDR3 totals 14 residues. CDR1 and CDR2 (germline): SEHNR, FQNEAQ (reference sequence). CDR3 sequence: CASSLGLIQETQYF. CDR3 DNA sequence: TGTGCCAGCAGCTTAGGGCTAATCCAAGAGACCCAGTACTTC.

This clone was seen once. This sequence joins TRBV30 and TRBJ2-1; 10 bases are shared with TRBD2. This CDR3 has 14 amino acids. In germline, CDR1 is GTSNPN, CDR2 SVGIG (reference sequence). V lost 3 bases to trimming and J lost 7 bases; unmatched junction nucleotides: 6. Here the CDR3 DNA reads TGTGCCTGGAGATCTAGCGGGAGTAATAATGAGCAGTTCTTC. Amino acid sequence: CAWRSSGSNNEQFF.

This clone was seen a few times. V usage is TRBV25-1 and J usage is TRBJ2-2, with D perhaps matching TRBD1 (5 bases). Trimming pared 2 bases from V and 3 bases from J, leaving 7 bases between. There are 14 residues in the CDR3. Germline V gene sequence: CDR1 MGHDK, CDR2 SYGVNS. CDR3 region: CASSEGRDTGELFF. The CDR3 DNA reads TGTGCCAGCAGTGAAGGCAGGGACACCGGGGAGCTGTTTTTT.

The rearrangement links TRBV7-3 to TRBJ2-1, with 9 bases that match TRBD2. Germline CDR1 reads SGHTA; CDR2 reads FQGTGA. Trimming cost V 0 bases and J 7 bases; bases outside gene matches: 7. The CDR3 extends over 16 amino acids. Here the CDR3 reads CASSLTGSGSGNEQFF. CDR3 coding DNA: TGTGCCAGCAGCTTAACGGGTAGCGGGAGTGGGAATGAGCAGTTCTTC.

The chain combines TRBV4-3 with TRBJ2-7, with 7 nucleotides matching TRBD1. CDR1 is LGHNA and CDR2 is YSLEER in the germline V gene. J gave up 0 bases and V 3 bases, and 2 bases lay outside the gene matches. The CDR3 spans 14 residues. The CDR3 DNA reads TGCGCCAGCAGCCAGAACAGGGGCTCCTACGAGCAGTACTTC. Its protein product is CASSQNRGSYEQYF.

This chain connects TRBV6-6 to TRBJ2-1, with 9 nucleotides matching TRBD2. Germline V lookup: CDR1 MNHNY, CDR2 SVGAGI (reference sequence). Unmatched junction bases numbered 11, after V lost 5 bases and J lost 0 bases. The CDR3 spans 18 residues. In DNA, the CDR3 is TGTGCCAGCAGTCAAAAGGGGCTAGCGGGACTCTCCTACAATGAGCAGTTCTTC. It encodes CASSQKGLAGLSYNEQFF.

The genes are TRBV7-9 and TRBJ1-5, with D hard to call. Trimming left V 1 base short and J 7 bases short, with 5 bases between. This CDR3 has 12 amino acids. Germline V gene sequence: CDR1 SEHNR, CDR2 FQNEAQ (reference sequence). CDR3 coding DNA: TGTGCCAGCAGCTTAGGGTGGCAGCCCCAGCATTTT. It is translated as CASSLGWQPQHF.

The rearrangement joins TRBV25-1 to TRBJ1-1; D gene unclear. The CDR3 is 14 amino acids. The ends were cut back, 2 bases at V and 0 bases at J, with 7 bases in the middle. The germline V gene has CDR1 MGHDK and CDR2 SYGVNS. CDR3 amino acids: CASSERYLNTEAFF. CDR3 bases: TGTGCCAGCAGTGAACGCTATTTGAACACTGAAGCTTTCTTT. The full variable domain, completed using reference TRBV25-1 and TRBJ1-1, is EADIYQTPRYLVIGTGKKITLECSQTMGHDKMYWYQQDPGMELHLIHYSYGVNSTEKGDLSSESTVSRIRTEHFPLTLESARPSHTSQYLCASSERYLNTEAFFGQGTRLTVV.

The chain carries TRBV4-3 and TRBJ2-1, with 9 bases aligning to TRBD2. Germline-derived CDR1 and CDR2 are LGHNA and YSLEER. The CDR3 has 17 amino acids. The V and J ends lost 0 bases and 7 bases, in that order; junction bases with no gene match: 10. As DNA, the CDR3 is TGCGCCAGCAGCCAAGATTGGGAGCTAGCGGGGTCAAATGAGCAGTTCTTC. This encodes CASSQDWELAGSNEQFF.

The chain couples TRBV2 to TRBJ2-7; 8 nucleotides align to TRBD1. Germline CDR1 SNHLY, CDR2 FYNNEI. V was pared by 7 bases and J by 1 base, with 6 bases of the junction left unmatched. The CDR3 covers 14 residues. CDR3 in DNA: TGTGCCAGCACAGGACAGGGCGTATCCTACGAGCAGTACTTC. Encoded protein: CASTGQGVSYEQYF.

The V call is TRBV5-1, the J call TRBJ1-4; TRBD1 aligns across 9 bases. Germline V CDR1 and CDR2: SGHRS, YFSETQ. The CDR3 has 15 amino acids. Trimming at V came to 5 bases and at J to 2 bases, leaving 4 bases not matched to a gene. CDR3 DNA sequence: TGCGCCAGCAGGCCTACAGGGGGCACTAATGAAAAACTGTTTTTT. Its translation is CASRPTGGTNEKLFF.